This entry lists 13 T cell receptor beta chains sequenced from one sample in a study of identical twins listed by TCRdb under 2016. Library preparation used 5' RACE. The sequencing machine was an Illumina HiSeq 2000. TCRdb reprocessing: public reads trimmed at Q25 with fastp, clones called with MiXCR, in-frame beta chains kept. All rows with the same CDR3 protein become a single entry with the most common DNA and genes. Present in this sample are fewer than 250,000 distinct CDR3 sequences, around a tenth of which were seen just once. The leading ten clones occupy about 5.5% of the sample. Sequenced material: memory (CD45RO+) T cells sorted from blood. The cell subset or site label here, explained by the study, means: CD45RO+ enriched T cells. The receptors here all came from a woman under 30 in good health.

This clonotype was picked up many times. This sequence joins TRBV18 and TRBJ2-1; a possible D gene is TRBD2 (6 bases). V was pared by 1 base and J by 5 bases, with 6 bases between. Germline CDR1 reads KGHSH; CDR2 reads LQKENI. The CDR3 runs 13 residues. The CDR3 region has the DNA TGTGCCAGCTCACCACTAGCGGACAATGAGCAGTTCTTC. This codes for CASSPLADNEQFF.

This clonotype came up many times. The chain has TRBV7-9 and TRBJ1-3; no firm D call. Trimming cost V 6 bases and J 7 bases, with 19 bases left between them. Germline CDR1 SEHNR, CDR2 FQNEAQ (reference sequence). The CDR3 runs to 15 residues. CDR3 residues: CASRESAVIRNTIYF. As DNA, the CDR3 is TGTGCCAGCAGAGAAAGTGCAGTGATTCGTAACACCATATATTTT.

The rearrangement joins TRBV2 to TRBJ2-3, with D maybe TRBD2 (5 bases). Germline values: CDR1 SNHLY, CDR2 FYNNEI. The CDR3 contains 15 residues. V shed 6 bases and J shed 0 bases, with 13 bases lying between them. The CDR3 DNA reads as TGTGCCAGCAGGATCCGGGGTTCTAGCACAGATACGCAGTATTTT. Its translation: CASRIRGSSTDTQYF. The entire variable domain, with the rest obtained from reference TRBV2 and TRBJ2-3, is as follows: EPEVTQTPSHQVTQMGQEVILRCVPISNHLYFYWYRQILGQKVEFLVSFYNNEISEKSEIFDDQFSVERPDGSNFTLKIRSTKLEDSAMYFCASRIRGSSTDTQYFGPGTRLTVL.

The chain's CDR3 is CASRGSSGSYQETQYF. CDR3 coding DNA: TGCGCCAGCAGGGGTTCTAGCGGGAGTTACCAAGAGACCCAGTACTTC. The chain carries TRBV5-1 and TRBJ2-5; 10 bases line up with TRBD2. Trimming at V came to 5 bases and at J to 0 bases, leaving 7 bases not matched to a gene. Germline V lookup: CDR1 SGHRS, CDR2 YFSETQ. The CDR3 totals 16 residues.

Only a few counts were recorded for this clonotype. V gene TRBV6-5 combines with J gene TRBJ1-1; D is undetermined. Germline loops: CDR1 MNHEY, CDR2 SVGAGI. V was pared by 4 bases and J by 3 bases, with 12 bases between. The CDR3 loop spans 14 amino acids. The CDR3 nucleotides read TGTGCCAGCAGTTTGAGTCCGGCGGACACTGAAGCTTTCTTT. Its protein product is CASSLSPADTEAFF.

This clonotype was observed a handful of times. The V call is TRBV5-1, the J call TRBJ1-4; perhaps TRBD1 as D (5 bases). Germline loops: CDR1 SGHRS, CDR2 YFSETQ. Trimming stripped 2 bases from V and 8 bases from J, with 16 bases between. The CDR3 has 15 amino acids. CDR3 nucleotide sequence: TGCGCCAGCAGCTTAAGGGGCAGTTTAGGAGAAAAACTGTTTTTT. Translation gives CASSLRGSLGEKLFF.

The chain carries TRBV7-7 and TRBJ2-5; D unclear. The CDR3 covers 12 residues. Germline V lookup: CDR1 SSHAT, CDR2 FNYEAQ (reference sequence). V was clipped by 5 bases and J by 5 bases, with 9 bases between them. The CDR3, as DNA: TGTGCCAGCAGCGCCTTAGGGGAGACCCAGTACTTC. Protein sequence: CASSALGETQYF.

This clonotype has a handful of counts. This sequence joins TRBV20-1 and TRBJ1-5; 8 bases map to TRBD1. This CDR3 contains 14 residues. Losses at the gene ends were 6 bases for V and 2 bases for J; bases not matched to a gene: 6. CDR1 is DFQATT and CDR2 is SNEGSKA in the germline V gene (reference sequence). The CDR3 region is CSAQGAPGNQPQHF. The CDR3, as DNA: TGCAGTGCCCAGGGGGCTCCCGGCAATCAGCCCCAGCATTTT.

J is TRBJ2-7 and V is TRBV29-1; 8 bases fit TRBD2. The CDR3 contains 14 residues. Germline-derived CDR1 and CDR2 are SQVTM and ANQGSEA. V was clipped by 3 bases and J by 2 bases; unmatched bases: 6. For the CDR3, the DNA is TGCAGCGTTGAGGAGCGGGGGTCCACCTACGAGCAGTACTTC. This sequence encodes CSVEERGSTYEQYF.

The chain has TRBV4-1 and TRBJ2-2, with D perhaps given as TRBD1 or TRBD2 (5 bases each). The CDR3 is made up of 15 amino acids. The germline V gene has CDR1 MGHRA and CDR2 YSYEKL. Trimming stripped 3 bases from V and 1 base from J, with 9 bases between. For the CDR3, the DNA is TGCGCCAGCAGCCAGACTACAGGGAACACCGGGGAGCTGTTTTTT. This gives the protein CASSQTTGNTGELFF.

The rearrangement uses TRBV5-6 and TRBJ2-3, with 8 nucleotides matching TRBD2. The germline CDR1 and CDR2 sequences are SGHDT and YYEEEE. Germline trimming cut 4 bases from V and 2 bases from J; bases unmatched to any gene: 3. There are 14 residues in the CDR3. The CDR3 DNA is TGTGCCAGCAGCCAAGCGGGGGCCACAGATACGCAGTATTTT. It yields the protein CASSQAGATDTQYF. Full variable domain (rest looked up from reference TRBV5-6 and TRBJ2-3): DAGVTQSPTHLIKTRGQQVTLRCSPKSGHDTVSWYQQALGQGPQFIFQYYEEEERQRGNFPDRFSGHQFPNYSSELNVNALLLGDSALYLCASSQAGATDTQYFGPGTRLTVL.

This clonotype was seen only a few times. This chain connects TRBV4-2 to TRBJ1-6; D may be TRBD1 (6 bases). Germline V lookup: CDR1 LGHNA, CDR2 YNFKEQ. This CDR3 is built from 18 residues. The germline V and J ends were trimmed by 4 bases and 3 bases, with 19 bases remaining between them. The CDR3 loop reads CASSPGQGTGIYNSPLHF. CDR3 DNA: TGTGCCAGCAGCCCGGGTCAGGGGACCGGAATCTATAATTCACCCCTCCACTTT.

This clonotype has at least ten counts. The chain links TRBV7-9 to TRBJ1-3, with TRBD1 as a possible D gene (5 bases). The CDR3 runs to 15 residues. The germline V gene encodes CDR1 SEHNR and CDR2 FQNEAQ (reference sequence). V was clipped by 3 bases and J by 0 bases, with 9 bases between them. The CDR3 DNA is TGTGCCAGCAGCTTCACAGGAAGCTCTGGAAACACCATATATTTT. Its translation: CASSFTGSSGNTIYF.